The 18 T cell receptor beta chains presented below share a single source sample, sequenced in a study of long-term antiretroviral therapy in people with HIV. immunoSEQ v3.0 was run at survey level. The method was immunoSEQ multiplex PCR; TCRdb's version includes in-frame clones alone and lacks a portion of them. The table lists thousands of clones, about three quarters of them singletons. Sequencing was performed on unsorted PBMCs, taken 0.1 years before starting antiretroviral therapy. Receptors originate from a man between 18 and 29 years old with HIV.

This clone has a handful of counts. The chain has TRBV7-8 and TRBJ1-6, with a tentative D call TRBD1 (5 bases). The CDR3 is 14 amino acids. Trimming removed 1 base from V and 10 bases from J, with 11 bases in between. Germline V gives CDR1 SGHVS, CDR2 FQNEAQ. CDR3 residues: CASSLDQGQSPLHF. CDR3 nucleotides: TGTGCCAGCAGCTTAGATCAGGGTCAGTCACCCCTCCACTTT.

V is TRBV10-3 and J is TRBJ1-4; TRBD1 aligns across 8 bases. CDR1 and CDR2 (germline): ENHRY, SYGVKD. After removal of 3 bases from V and 2 bases from J, the junction contained 14 bases not matched to a gene. The CDR3 extends over 19 amino acids. CDR3 region: CAISDGTGGSKGTNEKLFF. The CDR3 DNA reads as TGTGCCATCAGTGACGGGACAGGCGGATCAAAGGGCACTAATGAAAAACTGTTTTTT.

This clone was observed a handful of times. This chain uses TRBV5-8 with TRBJ1-2; 8 bases line up with TRBD1. V lost 6 bases and J lost 5; bases outside the gene matches: 9. Per germline, CDR1 SGHTS and CDR2 YDEGEE. This CDR3 is built from 14 residues. DNA for the CDR3: TGTGCCAGCATCTTAGGAACAGGGGGTTATGGCTACACCTTC. This codes for CASILGTGGYGYTF.

V and J are TRBV18 and TRBJ2-2, with TRBD2 identical over 9 bases. Germline lookup yields CDR1 KGHSH and CDR2 LQKENI. After removal of 6 bases from V and 4 bases from J, the junction contained 9 bases not matched to a gene. The CDR3 runs to 16 residues. CDR3 amino acids: CASSSGLADGTGELFF. Here the CDR3 DNA reads TGTGCCAGCTCGTCGGGACTAGCAGACGGCACCGGGGAGCTGTTTTTT.

This chain links TRBV2 with TRBJ1-2; tentative D call: TRBD1 (6 bases). The CDR3 is made up of 15 amino acids. Germline-derived CDR1 and CDR2 are SNHLY and FYNNEI. Trimming removed 8 bases from V and 0 bases from J, with 16 bases in between. CDR3 DNA sequence: TGTGCCAGCGGCGGCCGGGCAGGGGCTAACTATGGCTACACCTTC. It encodes CASGGRAGANYGYTF.

This chain connects TRBV6-1 to TRBJ1-2; 10 positions match TRBD1. Germline V gives CDR1 MNHNS, CDR2 SASEGT. The CDR3 has 15 amino acids. Trimming at V came to 6 bases and at J to 5 bases, leaving 9 bases not matched to a gene. The CDR3 sequence: CASREGTGAEYGYTF. CDR3 nucleotides: TGTGCCAGCAGGGAGGGGACAGGGGCGGAGTATGGCTACACCTTC.

The chain recombines TRBV2 with TRBJ2-1, with D possibly matching TRBD2 (6 bases). CDR3 size: 15 residues. Germline loops: CDR1 SNHLY, CDR2 FYNNEI. V shed 3 bases and J shed 0 bases, with 9 bases lying between them. CDR3 sequence (DNA): TGTGCCAGCAGTGACGGACTAAACTCCTACAATGAGCAGTTCTTC. Translation gives CASSDGLNSYNEQFF.

The V and J genes are TRBV6-1 and TRBJ2-7, with D tentatively TRBD2 (6 bases). In germline, CDR1 is MNHNS, CDR2 SASEGT. The germline V and J ends were trimmed by 2 bases and 2 bases, with 10 bases remaining between them. CDR3 size: 14 residues. The CDR3 coding sequence is TGTGCCAGCAGTGAACACGGGACTGCCTACGAGCAGTACGTC. It yields the protein CASSEHGTAYEQYV.

This clone has only a few counts. DNA for the CDR3: TGTGCCAGCAGTAGACAGGGAAGCAATTCACCCCTCCACTTT. Residues: CASSRQGSNSPLHF. The chain has TRBV2 and TRBJ1-6; 7 bases fit TRBD1. The CDR3 runs to 14 residues. Per the germline V gene, CDR1 is SNHLY and CDR2 is FYNNEI. V gave up 5 bases and J gave up 7 bases; unmatched junction bases: 5.

This clone has more than one count but fewer than ten. DNA of the CDR3: TGTGCCTGGAGTGTAGGTAGCAATCAGCCCCAGCATTTT. Protein: CAWSVGSNQPQHF. The V and J genes are TRBV30 and TRBJ1-5; D call uncertain. The CDR3 has 13 amino acids. Trimming took off 0 bases at V and 0 bases at J, with 3 bases between the two ends. The germline gives CDR1 GTSNPN, CDR2 SVGIG (reference sequence). Full variable domain (missing parts from reference TRBV30 and TRBJ1-5): SQTIHQWPATLVQPVGSPLSLECTVEGTSNPNLYWYRQAAGRGLQLLFYSVGIGQISSEVPQNLSASRPQDRQFILSSKKLLLSDSGFYLCAWSVGSNQPQHFGDGTRLSIL.

The V call is TRBV21-1, the J call TRBJ2-7; TRBD2, the table's D call, lacks a check against the DNA. TRBV21-1 is a listed pseudogene. This CDR3 has 16 amino acids. The chain's CDR3 is CASSKVRLAGAGEQYV. The CDR3 DNA reads as TGTGCCAGCAGCAAAGTTCGACTAGCGGGGGCTGGCGAGCAGTACGTC.

CDR3 in amino acids: CAWSVQGDQPQHF. CDR3 DNA sequence: TGTGCCTGGAGTGTTCAGGGGGACCAGCCCCAGCATTTT. The chain uses TRBV30 and TRBJ1-5; 7 bases fit TRBD1. The CDR3 is 13 residues long. With V trimmed by 0 bases and J by 7 bases, 3 bases remained unmatched. Per the germline V gene, CDR1 is GTSNPN and CDR2 is SVGIG (reference sequence).

A few counts support this clone. The CDR3 protein is CASSSYYSRTGRYEQYV. CDR3 sequence (DNA): TGTGCCAGCAGCTCCTACTACTCGCGGACAGGCCGCTACGAGCAGTACGTC. J is TRBJ2-7 and V is TRBV7-9; 7 bases map to TRBD1. This CDR3 region has 17 residues. CDR1 is SEHNR and CDR2 is FQNEAQ in the germline V gene (reference sequence). Trimming at V came to 4 bases and at J to 3 bases, leaving 15 bases not matched to a gene.

The chain is built from TRBV11-2 and TRBJ2-7; 8 nucleotides align to TRBD1. Per the germline V gene, CDR1 is SGHAT and CDR2 is FQNNGV. V shed 2 bases and J 2 bases; nucleotides not matched to a gene: 11. This CDR3 contains 17 residues. The CDR3 region is CASSLRGWGQATYEQYF. The CDR3 nucleotides read TGTGCCAGCAGCTTAAGGGGATGGGGACAGGCAACCTACGAGCAGTACTTC.

V is TRBV4-1 and J is TRBJ2-1, with D unresolved. V was shortened by 0 bases and J by 2 bases, with 8 bases between the two germline ends. The CDR3 is 15 amino acids. Looked up from germline, CDR1 is MGHRA and CDR2 is YSYEKL. Here the CDR3 DNA reads TGCGCCAGCAGCCAAGATCAACGGGCCTACAATGAGCAGTTCTTC. Its translation: CASSQDQRAYNEQFF.

Comment on this clone: Other nucleotide sequences in the sample specify the same CDR3. The chain uses TRBV6-5 and TRBJ2-7; weak D call: TRBD2 (6 bases). This CDR3 region has 14 residues. With 0 bases removed from V and 5 bases from J, the gap between germline ends came to 11 bases. Per the germline V gene, CDR1 is MNHEY and CDR2 is SVGAGI. For the CDR3, the DNA is TGTGCCAGCAGTTACTCGGCGGGGCCGCACGAGCAGTACTTC. This translates into CASSYSAGPHEQYF.

The gene calls are TRBV6-5 and TRBJ2-7; TRBD1 agrees at 9 bases. J lost 0 bases, V lost 8 bases, and 8 bases had no gene match. CDR3 length equals 15 residues. CDR1 and CDR2 (germline): MNHEY, SVGAGI. CDR3 region: CASPRRDRASYEQYV. The CDR3 DNA sequence: TGTGCCAGCCCCAGACGGGACAGGGCCTCCTACGAGCAGTACGTC.

The rearrangement uses TRBV6-1 and TRBJ1-2; a weak D match, TRBD1 (6 bases). The ends were cut back, 2 bases at V and 6 bases at J, with 13 bases in the middle. This CDR3 is 14 amino acids long. CDR1 MNHNS and CDR2 SASEGT come from the germline V gene. The CDR3 coding sequence is TGTGCCAGCAGTGAACCAGGGGAGGGCAATGGCTACACCTTC. Translating gives CASSEPGEGNGYTF.